Sequencing of this TCR beta chain was carried out in a study of T cells after posttransplantation cyclophosphamide (TCRdb year 2016). Background for the entire study: T cell repertoire reconstitution was tracked by TRB sequencing after myeloablative bone marrow transplantation in which posttransplantation cyclophosphamide was used as GVHD prophylaxis. Blood from all 30 or so PTCy patients with 1-year posttransplant specimens was subjected to TRB sequencing. Antigen receptor sequencing covered samples from approximately 38 PTCy-treated patients and 16 of their related bone marrow donors. Up to roughly 3 additional blood samples from 2 to 5.2 years after transplant were also TRB-sequenced in 3 patients, as was pretransplant blood from a handful of patients. Public TRB sequences were searched against a database of over 3,600 sequences associated with responses to pathogens, tumor antigens, self-antigens and alloantigens. Because TRA and TRB clonality correlated tightly in roughly nine samples, the subsequent TCR analyses were limited to TRB only.

Genomic DNA was used for TRB sequencing, which was performed with the immunoSEQ assay at survey resolution or with the hsTCRB kit. In the paper's pipeline: Initial read processing used immunoSEQ software, and repertoire analyses used the LymphoSeq R package. Clonality was computed as 1 minus normalized Shannon entropy, and a Gini coefficient was also calculated for each TRB dataset. To infer phenotypes in unsorted samples, TRB sequences from sorted subsets of the recipient or donor were mapped onto unsorted samples from the same recipient. TCRdb mirrors the immuneACCESS table, restricted to in-frame sequences. Some clones are absent from its copies; in checked studies, under half trace to an unresolved V gene, and the reason for the others is unknown. D and trimming were read from the DNA, whereas the V and J calls and clone size are those reported in that table. Across this sample there are about 52,000 clones, with 94% seen only once. The top ten clonotypes cover around 3% of the sample.

Points the paper makes about the study in general: Across 40 to 55 patients, TRB clonality was highly associated with recipient CMV seropositivity and CMV reactivation, and PTCy diversity was similar to diversity in CNI/methotrexate controls. Donor-recipient similarity was low at 1-2 months but increased during the first year, and donor CD8+ memory clones often dominated later blood repertoires. The TRB repertoires of T cells infiltrating skin or the GI tract showed only limited overlap with the TRB repertoires found in blood.

On the day of marrow donation, related bone marrow donors gave peripheral blood samples. Peripheral blood and bone marrow mononuclear cells were isolated by Ficoll-Hypaque density centrifugation and were cryopreserved. Relative to germline, V is 1 base shorter and J is 1 base shorter, with 9 bases between their ends. As encoded in the germline V gene, CDR1 is LGHNA while CDR2 is YNFKEQ. Its CDR3 holds 15 amino acids, cysteine through phenylalanine. Here the CDR3 DNA is all that survives: 45 bases in frame from base 1. About this clone: The specificity of this receptor is unknown. No per-base quality is available; no much larger clone lies one base away.

The sequencing input was PBMCs. This TCR was recovered from a woman aged 25 to 39 in good health and a related stem cell transplant donor. The rearranged chain carries TRBV4-2 and TRBJ2-3, with no confidently assigned D gene. CDR3 reads: CASSQGQGGTDTQYF. The DNA reads TGTGCCAGCAGCCAAGGTCAAGGAGGCACAGATACGCAGTATTTT.